These T cell receptor beta chains were read from a single sample in a study of T cell changes during pregnancy in multiple sclerosis. TCRdb's table, derived via immunoSEQ multiplex PCR, lists solely in-frame clones and lacks some. The sample records fewer than 50,000 clones, about 91% being singletons. This specimen was CD4+ T cells from peripheral blood mononuclear cells, taken in the second trimester of pregnancy. These receptors all stem from a female donor in good health, enrolled as a control in a pregnancy study. Each CDR3 is given without its conserved first and last residue. Size is omitted from some rows. Given values are once, few, many or a class for expanded clones.

CDR3	V	J	size
SVEGFKDREAGELF	TRBV29-1	TRBJ2-2	-
ASSLDLGQAKNIQY	TRBV11-3	TRBJ2-4	-
ATSRVWGGNTEAF	TRBV15	TRBJ1-1	once
ASSRGDRGLHYNEQF	TRBV19	TRBJ2-1	-
ASRPGQGIYGYT	TRBV6-6	TRBJ1-2	-
ASSGDRFHSGNTIY	TRBV6-1	TRBJ1-3	-
ASWTVSGNTIY	TRBV6-5	TRBJ1-3	-
ASSRDTYEQY	TRBV5-4	TRBJ2-7	-
ASSSGQGLLSNTEAF	TRBV5-8	TRBJ1-1	-
ASSRPLAANNEQF	TRBV5-1	TRBJ2-1	-
ASSLRPGELF	TRBV27	TRBJ2-2	-
ASSSLSPTWTSGGGTQY	TRBV5-6	TRBJ2-5	-
ASSLKTGVGTGELF	TRBV5-1	TRBJ2-2	-
ASSLRPGVNTEAF	TRBV9	TRBJ1-1	-
ASSRQGVTEAF	TRBV7-9	TRBJ1-1	-
ASSSRGMGTEAF	TRBV11-2	TRBJ1-1	-